This T cell receptor (beta chain) derives from a study of T cell repertoires in cytomegalovirus infection. Whole-study context: Public TCR beta signatures marked donors with CMV infection and the matching HLA.

Many counts were recorded for this clonotype. As yet, its antigen is unknown. MiXCR, applied by TCRdb to the reads, yields one record per CDR3 protein. Of about 310,000 distinct CDR3 sequences listed, more than 20% are singletons. In germline, CDR1 is MNHNS, CDR2 SASEGT. This CDR3 spans 15 amino acids. Trimming at V came to 5 bases and at J to 5 bases, leaving 6 bases not matched to a gene. The chain combines TRBV6-1 with TRBJ2-5, with 12 bases that match TRBD2. The specimen was cultured PBMCs, collected from culture after CMV antigen stimulation. The TCR originated in a human donor in good health (CMV status not recorded). Some clones in this sample may be carry-over from other donors' samples. CDR3 loop: CASSSVGLAGETQYF. The CDR3 nucleotides read TGTGCCAGCAGTTCGGTCGGACTAGCGGGGGAGACCCAGTACTTC.